Below, 25 T cell receptor beta chains from the same sample are listed, as sequenced in a study of blood T cell repertoires in COVID-19. The assay was immunoSEQ multiplex PCR, and TCRdb's table has in-frame clones only and misses some. The sample consists of 80,000 to 90,000 clones, approximately 82% of them appearing once. Sample: peripheral blood. The origin of the receptors is a woman over 75 with acute or convalescent COVID-19.

The V call is TRBV21-1, the J call TRBJ1-4; the table's TRBD1 call for D was not verified on the DNA. TRBV21-1 is a pseudogene segment. The CDR3 has 9 amino acids. The CDR3 DNA is TGTGCCACCCCAGAAAAACTGTTTTTT. Amino acids: CATPEKLFF.

The gene calls are TRBV7-2 and TRBJ1-6; D might be TRBD1 (6 bases). Germline CDR1 and CDR2: SGHTA and FQGNSA. The CDR3 totals 15 residues. The V gene lost 1 base and the J gene lost 7 bases, with 11 bases spanning the gap. Here the CDR3 reads CASSLEGVGNSPLHF. CDR3 sequence (DNA): TGTGCCAGCAGCTTAGAGGGGGTTGGGAATTCACCCCTCCACTTT.

This rearrangement joins TRBV3-1 (or the pseudogene TRBV3-2) to TRBJ2-7, with 9 bases identical to TRBD1. The germline CDR1 and CDR2 sequences are LGHDT and YNNKEL (reference sequence). The ends lost 5 bases at V and 2 bases at J; junction bases unmatched: 7. This CDR3 has 15 amino acids. In DNA, the CDR3 is TGTGCCAGCAGCAACTTCGGACAGGGGCCCTACGAGCAGTACTTC. The encoded protein is CASSNFGQGPYEQYF.

The genes are TRBV28 and TRBJ1-6; D unclear. V was trimmed by 5 bases and J by 5 bases, leaving 19 bases between them. The CDR3 covers 17 residues. Germline V lookup: CDR1 MDHEN, CDR2 SYDVKM. The CDR3 sequence is CASSPFFGVQDNSPLHF. CDR3 DNA sequence: TGTGCCAGCAGTCCCTTTTTCGGGGTTCAAGATAATTCACCCCTCCACTTT. The full variable domain, in which reference TRBV28 and TRBJ1-6 provide the parts outside the CDR3, is DVKVTQSSRYLVKRTGEKVFLECVQDMDHENMFWYRQDPGLGLRLIYFSYDVKMKEKGDIPEGYSVSREKKERFSLILESASTNQTSMYLCASSPFFGVQDNSPLHFGNGTRLTVT.

The V gene is TRBV11-2, the J gene TRBJ1-6, with D unclear. The V gene lost 0 bases and the J gene lost 11 bases, with 8 bases spanning the gap. The CDR3 runs 13 residues. CDR1 is SGHAT, CDR2 FQNNGV, per germline. As DNA, the CDR3 is TGTGCCAGCAGCTTAGATCTCGGGACACCCCTCCACTTT. Translated: CASSLDLGTPLHF.

The CDR3 region is CASSVRQGPYEQYF. DNA of the CDR3: TGTGCCAGCAGCGTACGGCAGGGTCCCTACGAGCAGTACTTC. The gene calls are TRBV9 and TRBJ2-7; TRBD1 might be the D (5 bases). V was shortened by 1 base and J by 2 bases, with 10 bases between the two germline ends. CDR1 is SGDLS, CDR2 YYNGEE, per germline. The CDR3 is 14 amino acids.

This clone was seen more than once but under ten times. This chain connects TRBV25-1 to TRBJ2-2; D possibly corresponds to TRBD1 (5 bases). Trimming pared 4 bases from V and 1 base from J, leaving 7 bases between. The CDR3 spans 14 residues. The germline V gene has CDR1 MGHDK and CDR2 SYGVNS. CDR3 in DNA: TGTGCCAGCAGTGTCGGACAGAACACCGGGGAGCTGTTTTTT. Translated: CASSVGQNTGELFF.

The CDR3 sequence is CASSLGTGGYGYTF. In nucleotides, the CDR3 is TGTGCCAGCAGTTTGGGGACAGGAGGCTATGGCTACACCTTC. The rearrangement links TRBV28 to TRBJ1-2, with 8 bases fitting TRBD1. The V and J ends lost 3 bases and 4 bases, in that order; junction bases with no gene match: 4. This CDR3 spans 14 amino acids. Looked up from germline, CDR1 is MDHEN and CDR2 is SYDVKM.

The chain joins TRBV10-2 to TRBJ2-2; possible D gene TRBD1, 6 bases. V lost 6 bases and J 5 bases, leaving 10 bases between the germline ends. Germline V gene lookup returns CDR1 WSHSY and CDR2 SAAADI. The CDR3 has 13 amino acids. CDR3 loop: CASRIQGTGELFF. The DNA of the CDR3 is TGCGCCAGCAGGATACAGGGAACCGGGGAGCTGTTTTTT.

The chain combines TRBV5-1 with TRBJ2-2; maybe TRBD1 (6 bases). This CDR3 comprises 14 residues. Germline assignment: CDR1 SGHRS and CDR2 YFSETQ. V was trimmed by 7 bases and J by 5 bases, leaving 15 bases between them. CDR3 nucleotides: TGCGCCAGCGGTCGGACAGTCGATACCGGGGAGCTGTTTTTT. Translated: CASGRTVDTGELFF. Full variable domain (missing parts from reference TRBV5-1 and TRBJ2-2): KAGVTQTPRYLIKTRGQQVTLSCSPISGHRSVSWYQQTPGQGLQFLFEYFSETQRNKGNFPGRFSGRQFSNSRSEMNVSTLELGDSALYLCASGRTVDTGELFFGEGSRLTVL.

The genes are TRBV12-3 or TRBV12-4 and TRBJ1-2, with TRBD1 identical over 9 bases. V shed 5 bases and J 6 bases; nucleotides not matched to a gene: 4. CDR3 size: 13 residues. The DNA for the CDR3 is TGTGCCAGCAGTCCTTGGACAGGGGATGGCTACACCTTC. Translation gives CASSPWTGDGYTF.

This clone was counted a single time. The rearrangement links TRBV18 to TRBJ2-3, with TRBD2 matching over 7 bases. The germline gives CDR1 KGHSH, CDR2 LQKENI. V dropped 2 bases and J dropped 0; count of bases not matched to a gene: 2. This CDR3 has 15 residues. The CDR3 DNA reads TGTGCCAGCTCACCAAGGGGACTAAGCACAGATACGCAGTATTTT. Translation: CASSPRGLSTDTQYF.

The CDR3 here is CASSARGADTQYF. DNA of the CDR3: TGTGCCAGCAGCGCCAGGGGAGCAGATACGCAGTATTTT. The chain links TRBV7-9 to TRBJ2-3; D may be TRBD1 (6 bases). This CDR3 has 13 residues. V was clipped by 5 bases and J by 4 bases, with 10 bases between them. Germline-derived CDR1 and CDR2 are SEHNR and FQNEAQ (reference sequence).

The chain uses TRBV19 and TRBJ1-5; unclear D gene. V was shortened by 4 bases and J by 4 bases, with 17 bases between the two germline ends. Germline assignment: CDR1 LNHDA and CDR2 SQIVND (reference sequence). The CDR3 has 16 amino acids. The DNA of the CDR3 is TGTGCCAGTAGTACGACGTGGGCTAATCGGAATCAGCCCCAGCATTTT. Encoded protein: CASSTTWANRNQPQHF. The whole variable domain, filled in from reference TRBV19 and TRBJ1-5, reads DGGITQSPKYLFRKEGQNVTLSCEQNLNHDAMYWYRQDPGQGLRLIYYSQIVNDFQKGDIAEGYSVSREKKESFPLTVTSAQKNPTAFYLCASSTTWANRNQPQHFGDGTRLSIL.

A remark on this clone: This sample includes further DNA sequences coding for the same CDR3. The CDR3 is CASSQGEADTQYF. The CDR3 bases are TGTGCCAGCAGCCAGGGGGAGGCGGATACGCAGTATTTT. V usage is TRBV3-1 (or the pseudogene TRBV3-2) and J usage is TRBJ2-3, with D tentatively TRBD2 (6 bases). Deletions cut 3 bases from V and 6 bases from J, with 10 bases between. CDR1 is LGHDT, CDR2 YNNKEL, per germline (reference sequence). This CDR3 comprises 13 residues.

The V and J genes are TRBV27 and TRBJ2-5; possible D gene TRBD1, 5 bases. Trimming removed 5 bases at V and 6 bases at J, with 22 bases between. The germline CDR1 and CDR2 sequences are MNHEY and SMNVEV (reference sequence). This CDR3 region has 16 residues. The chain's CDR3 is CASSRQTRQGMKTQYF. The CDR3 DNA is TGTGCCAGCAGTCGGCAGACTCGCCAGGGAATGAAGACCCAGTACTTC.

V and J are TRBV11-3 and TRBJ2-3; TRBD2 matches 15 bases. CDR3 length: 18 amino acids. Germline loops: CDR1 SGHNT, CDR2 YENEEA. V was pared by 5 bases and J by 4 bases, with 10 bases of the junction left unmatched. CDR3 protein: CASSPGTSGRSISDTQYF. CDR3 nucleotides: TGTGCCAGCAGCCCTGGGACTAGCGGGAGGTCCATTTCAGATACGCAGTATTTT.

This chain joins TRBV5-1 and TRBJ2-5; possible D gene TRBD1, 6 bases. The V and J ends lost 0 bases and 5 bases respectively, with 14 bases between them. CDR3 size: 15 residues. The germline V gene encodes CDR1 SGHRS and CDR2 YFSETQ. CDR3 bases: TGCGCCAGCAGCTTGGATGGAACAGGGCTTGAGACCCAGTACTTC. It translates to CASSLDGTGLETQYF.

The rearrangement uses TRBV11-2 and TRBJ2-1; D remains ambiguous. The CDR3 sequence is 15 residues long. Looked up from germline, CDR1 is SGHAT and CDR2 is FQNNGV. Trimming shortened V by 0 bases and J by 7 bases, and 13 bases separated the two germline ends. The CDR3 sequence is CASSLDRFVRNEQFF. The DNA for the CDR3 is TGTGCCAGCAGCTTAGATCGGTTTGTACGAAATGAGCAGTTCTTC. Using reference TRBV11-2 and TRBJ2-1 for the parts outside the CDR3, the full variable domain is EAGVAQSPRYKIIEKRQSVAFWCNPISGHATLYWYQQILGQGPKLLIQFQNNGVVDDSQLPKDRFSAERLKGVDSTLKIQPAKLEDSAVYLCASSLDRFVRNEQFFGPGTRLTVL.

This clone has a single count. The V gene is TRBV27, the J gene TRBJ2-2; 9 bases are shared with TRBD2. The junction had 12 bases not matched to a gene; V was cut back by 6 bases and J by 4 bases. Germline assignment: CDR1 MNHEY and CDR2 SMNVEV (reference sequence). The CDR3 consists of 17 residues. This CDR3 reads CASSHGTSQGLTGELFF. CDR3 nucleotides: TGTGCCAGCAGCCACGGGACTAGCCAAGGTCTCACCGGGGAGCTGTTTTTT.

The genes are TRBV5-4 and TRBJ2-7; no clear D. The CDR3 contains 13 residues. Germline lookup yields CDR1 SGHNT and CDR2 YYREEE (reference sequence). Trimming removed 4 bases at V and 5 bases at J, with 13 bases between. As DNA, the CDR3 is TGTGCCAGCAGCCCCCACCCTGGGCACGAGCAGTACTTC. It specifies CASSPHPGHEQYF. Based on the CDR3 plus reference TRBV5-4 and TRBJ2-7, the full variable domain is ETGVTQSPTHLIKTRGQQVTLRCSSQSGHNTVSWYQQALGQGPQFIFQYYREEENGRGNFPPRFSGLQFPNYSSELNVNALELDDSALYLCASSPHPGHEQYFGPGTRLTVT.

This chain joins TRBV11-2 and TRBJ1-5; possible D gene TRBD1, 6 bases. This CDR3 has 13 amino acids. CDR1 SGHAT and CDR2 FQNNGV come from the germline V gene. Trimming removed 3 bases from V and 5 bases from J, with 8 bases in between. The CDR3 coding sequence is TGTGCCAGCAGCTTGGGGGGGCATCAGCCCCAGCATTTT. The encoded protein is CASSLGGHQPQHF.

This chain connects TRBV24-1 to TRBJ2-3; 7 nucleotides match TRBD2. CDR1 is KGHDR and CDR2 is SFDVKD in the germline V gene. The J segment lost 9 bases and the V segment lost 4 bases, leaving 3 bases of the junction unmatched. The CDR3 spans 12 residues. DNA of the CDR3: TGTGCCACCAGTGAGGGGACTAAAACGCAGTATTTT. Its translation: CATSEGTKTQYF.

The CDR3 is CASSIAPGLQETQYF. Here the CDR3 DNA reads TGTGCCAGTAGTATAGCCCCGGGACTCCAAGAGACCCAGTACTTC. V gene TRBV19 combines with J gene TRBJ2-5, with a tentative D call TRBD2 (6 bases). The CDR3 contains 15 residues. The V gene's germline CDR1 is LNHDA and CDR2 SQIVND (reference sequence). Trimming stripped 1 base from V and 1 base from J, with 10 bases between.

The chain joins TRBV5-1 to TRBJ2-3; TRBD1 might be the D (5 bases). Trimming pared 4 bases from V and 5 bases from J, leaving 20 bases between. Germline values: CDR1 SGHRS, CDR2 YFSETQ. The CDR3 is made up of 16 amino acids. The CDR3 sequence: CASSPSRTNLVDTQYF. The DNA for the CDR3 is TGCGCCAGCAGCCCATCCCGGACAAACTTGGTAGATACGCAGTATTTT. Based on the CDR3 plus reference TRBV5-1 and TRBJ2-3, the full variable domain is KAGVTQTPRYLIKTRGQQVTLSCSPISGHRSVSWYQQTPGQGLQFLFEYFSETQRNKGNFPGRFSGRQFSNSRSEMNVSTLELGDSALYLCASSPSRTNLVDTQYFGPGTRLTVL.